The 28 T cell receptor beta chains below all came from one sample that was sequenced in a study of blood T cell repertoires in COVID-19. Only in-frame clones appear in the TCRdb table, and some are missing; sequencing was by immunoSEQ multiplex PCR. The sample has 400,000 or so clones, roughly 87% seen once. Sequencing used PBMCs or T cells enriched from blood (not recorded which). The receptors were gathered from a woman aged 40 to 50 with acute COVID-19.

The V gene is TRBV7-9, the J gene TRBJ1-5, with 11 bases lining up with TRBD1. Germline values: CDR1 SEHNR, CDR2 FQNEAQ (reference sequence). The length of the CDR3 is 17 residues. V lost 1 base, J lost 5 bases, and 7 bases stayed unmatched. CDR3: CASSLGGRTGGYQPQHF. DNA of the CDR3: TGTGCCAGCAGCTTAGGGGGAAGGACAGGGGGCTATCAGCCCCAGCATTTT. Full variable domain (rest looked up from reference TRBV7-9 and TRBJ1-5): DTGVSQNPRHKITKRGQNVTFRCDPISEHNRLYWYRQTLGQGPEFLTYFQNEAQLEKSRLLSDRFSAERPKGSFSTLEIQRTEQGDSAMYLCASSLGGRTGGYQPQHFGDGTRLSIL.

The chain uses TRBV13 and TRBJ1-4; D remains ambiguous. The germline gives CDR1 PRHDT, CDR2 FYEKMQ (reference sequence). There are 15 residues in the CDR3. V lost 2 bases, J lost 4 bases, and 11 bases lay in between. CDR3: CASSLLEGRNEKLFF. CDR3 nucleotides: TGTGCCAGCAGCTTATTGGAGGGCCGTAATGAAAAACTGTTTTTT.

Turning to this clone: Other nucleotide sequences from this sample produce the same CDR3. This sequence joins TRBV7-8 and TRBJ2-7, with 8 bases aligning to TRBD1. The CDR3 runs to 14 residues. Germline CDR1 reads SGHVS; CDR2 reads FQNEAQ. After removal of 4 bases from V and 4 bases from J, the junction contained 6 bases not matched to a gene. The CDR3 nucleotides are TGTGCCAGCAGCTCGAGACAGGGGTCTTACGAGCAGTACTTC. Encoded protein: CASSSRQGSYEQYF.

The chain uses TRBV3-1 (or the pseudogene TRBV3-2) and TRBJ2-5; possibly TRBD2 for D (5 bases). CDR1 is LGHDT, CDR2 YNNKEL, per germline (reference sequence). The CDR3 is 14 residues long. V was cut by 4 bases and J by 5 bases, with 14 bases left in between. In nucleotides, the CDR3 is TGTGCCAGCAGCCTCCCGGGGAATGGGGAGACCCAGTACTTC. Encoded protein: CASSLPGNGETQYF.

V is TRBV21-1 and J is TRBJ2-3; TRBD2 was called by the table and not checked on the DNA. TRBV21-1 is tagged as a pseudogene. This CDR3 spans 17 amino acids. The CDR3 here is CASHNQLAGGRTDTQYF. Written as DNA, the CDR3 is TGTGCCAGCCACAACCAACTAGCGGGGGGACGCACAGATACGCAGTATTTT.

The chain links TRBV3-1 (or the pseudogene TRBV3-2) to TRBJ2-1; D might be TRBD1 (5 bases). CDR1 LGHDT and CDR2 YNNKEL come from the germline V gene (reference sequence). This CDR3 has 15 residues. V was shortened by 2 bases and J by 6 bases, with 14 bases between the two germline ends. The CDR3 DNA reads TGTGCCAGCAGCCAACAAGGGGTAGTTTTCAATGAGCAGTTCTTC. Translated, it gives CASSQQGVVFNEQFF.

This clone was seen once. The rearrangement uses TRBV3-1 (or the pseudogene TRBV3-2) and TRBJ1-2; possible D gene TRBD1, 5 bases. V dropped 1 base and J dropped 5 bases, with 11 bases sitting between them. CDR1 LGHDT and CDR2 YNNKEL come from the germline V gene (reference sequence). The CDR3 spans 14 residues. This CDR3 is CASSQVGGNYGYTF. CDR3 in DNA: TGTGCCAGCAGCCAAGTCGGGGGAAATTATGGCTACACCTTC.

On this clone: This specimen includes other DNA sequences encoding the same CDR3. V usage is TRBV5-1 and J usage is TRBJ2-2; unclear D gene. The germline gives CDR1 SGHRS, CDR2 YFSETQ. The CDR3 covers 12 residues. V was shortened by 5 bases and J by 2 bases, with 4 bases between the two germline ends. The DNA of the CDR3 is TGCGCCAGCAGTTTAAACACCGGGGAGCTGTTTTTT. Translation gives CASSLNTGELFF.

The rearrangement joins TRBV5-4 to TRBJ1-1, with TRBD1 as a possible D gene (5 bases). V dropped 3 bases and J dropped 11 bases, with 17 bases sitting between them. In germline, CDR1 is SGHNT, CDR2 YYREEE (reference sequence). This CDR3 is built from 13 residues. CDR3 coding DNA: TGTGCCAGCAGCTCGGGACCGCCGGGAGCGGCTTTCTTT. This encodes CASSSGPPGAAFF.

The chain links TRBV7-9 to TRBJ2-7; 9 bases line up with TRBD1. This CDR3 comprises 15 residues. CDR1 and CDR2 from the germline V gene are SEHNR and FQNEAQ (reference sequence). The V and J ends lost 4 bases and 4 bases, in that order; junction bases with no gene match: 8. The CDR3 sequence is CASSYNPGTGYEQYF. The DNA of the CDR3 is TGTGCCAGCAGCTATAATCCCGGGACAGGGTACGAGCAGTACTTC.

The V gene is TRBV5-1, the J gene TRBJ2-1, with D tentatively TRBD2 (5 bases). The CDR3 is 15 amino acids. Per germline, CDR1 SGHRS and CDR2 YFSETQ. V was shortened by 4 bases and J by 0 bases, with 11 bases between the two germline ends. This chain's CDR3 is CASSLALGSYNEQFF. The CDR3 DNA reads TGCGCCAGCAGCCTAGCTCTGGGCTCCTACAATGAGCAGTTCTTC.

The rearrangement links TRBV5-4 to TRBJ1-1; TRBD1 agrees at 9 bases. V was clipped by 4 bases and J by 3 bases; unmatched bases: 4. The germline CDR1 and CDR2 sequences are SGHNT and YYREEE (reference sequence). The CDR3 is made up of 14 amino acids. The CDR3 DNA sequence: TGTGCCAGCAGCCTACAGGGGGCTCACACTGAAGCTTTCTTT. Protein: CASSLQGAHTEAFF. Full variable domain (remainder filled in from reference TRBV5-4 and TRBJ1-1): ETGVTQSPTHLIKTRGQQVTLRCSSQSGHNTVSWYQQALGQGPQFIFQYYREEENGRGNFPPRFSGLQFPNYSSELNVNALELDDSALYLCASSLQGAHTEAFFGQGTRLTVV.

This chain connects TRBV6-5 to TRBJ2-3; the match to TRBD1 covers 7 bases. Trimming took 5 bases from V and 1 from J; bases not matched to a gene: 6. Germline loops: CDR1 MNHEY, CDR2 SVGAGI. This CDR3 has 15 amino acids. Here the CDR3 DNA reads TGTGCCAGCAGTATAACCGGACAGGGCACAGATACGCAGTATTTT. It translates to CASSITGQGTDTQYF.

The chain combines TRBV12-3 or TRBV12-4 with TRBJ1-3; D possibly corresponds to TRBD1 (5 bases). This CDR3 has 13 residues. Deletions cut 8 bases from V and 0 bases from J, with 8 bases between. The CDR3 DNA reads TGTGCCAGCGGAGACAGCTCTGGAAACACCATATATTTT. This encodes CASGDSSGNTIYF.

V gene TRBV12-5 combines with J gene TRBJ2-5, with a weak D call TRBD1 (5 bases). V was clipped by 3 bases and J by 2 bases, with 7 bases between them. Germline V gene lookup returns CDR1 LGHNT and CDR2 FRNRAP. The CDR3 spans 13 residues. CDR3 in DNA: TGTGCTAGTGGTTTTTCAGGGCAAGAGACCCAGTACTTC. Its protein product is CASGFSGQETQYF.

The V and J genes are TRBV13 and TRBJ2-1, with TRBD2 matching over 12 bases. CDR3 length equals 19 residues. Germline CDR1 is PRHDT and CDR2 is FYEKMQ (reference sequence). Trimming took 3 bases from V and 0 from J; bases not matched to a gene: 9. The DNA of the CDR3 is TGTGCCAGCAGCTTCCTGGGACTAGCGGGCCACATCTCCTACAATGAGCAGTTCTTC. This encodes CASSFLGLAGHISYNEQFF.

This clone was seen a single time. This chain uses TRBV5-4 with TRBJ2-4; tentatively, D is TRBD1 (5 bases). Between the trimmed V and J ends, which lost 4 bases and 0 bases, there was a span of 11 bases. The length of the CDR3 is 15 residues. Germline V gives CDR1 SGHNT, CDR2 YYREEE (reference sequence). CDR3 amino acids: CASSPLREAKNIQYF. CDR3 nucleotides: TGTGCCAGCAGCCCCCTCAGGGAAGCCAAAAACATTCAGTACTTC.

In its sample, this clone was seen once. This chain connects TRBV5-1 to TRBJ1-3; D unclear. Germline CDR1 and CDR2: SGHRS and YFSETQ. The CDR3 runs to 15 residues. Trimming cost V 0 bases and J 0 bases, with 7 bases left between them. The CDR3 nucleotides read TGCGCCAGCAGCTTGGGGAGTAGCTCTGGAAACACCATATATTTT. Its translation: CASSLGSSSGNTIYF.

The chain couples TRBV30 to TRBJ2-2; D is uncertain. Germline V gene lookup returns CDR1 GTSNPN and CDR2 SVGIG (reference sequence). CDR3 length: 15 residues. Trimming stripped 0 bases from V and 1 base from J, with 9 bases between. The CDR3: CAWSVRRGNTGELFF. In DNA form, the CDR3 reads TGTGCCTGGAGTGTACGTAGAGGGAACACCGGGGAGCTGTTTTTT.

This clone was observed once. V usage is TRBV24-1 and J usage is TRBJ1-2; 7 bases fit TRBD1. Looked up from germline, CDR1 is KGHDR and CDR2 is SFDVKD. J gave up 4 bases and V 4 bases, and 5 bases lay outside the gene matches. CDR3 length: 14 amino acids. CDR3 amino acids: CATSDRTGSYGYTF. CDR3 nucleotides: TGTGCCACCAGTGACCGGACAGGCAGCTATGGCTACACCTTC.

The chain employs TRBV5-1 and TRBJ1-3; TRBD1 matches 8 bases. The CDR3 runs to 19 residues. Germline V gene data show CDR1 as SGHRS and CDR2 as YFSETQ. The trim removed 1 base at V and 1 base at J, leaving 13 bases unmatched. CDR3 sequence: CASSLSGGTGLESGNTIYF. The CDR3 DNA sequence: TGCGCCAGCAGCTTGAGTGGTGGGACAGGCCTAGAGTCTGGAAACACCATATATTTT.

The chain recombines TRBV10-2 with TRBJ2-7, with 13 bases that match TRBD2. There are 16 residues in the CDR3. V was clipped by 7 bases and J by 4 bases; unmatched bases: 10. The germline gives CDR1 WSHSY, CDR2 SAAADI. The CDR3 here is CASTGLAGDLSYEQYF. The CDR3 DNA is TGCGCCAGCACCGGACTAGCGGGGGACCTCTCGTACGAGCAGTACTTC.

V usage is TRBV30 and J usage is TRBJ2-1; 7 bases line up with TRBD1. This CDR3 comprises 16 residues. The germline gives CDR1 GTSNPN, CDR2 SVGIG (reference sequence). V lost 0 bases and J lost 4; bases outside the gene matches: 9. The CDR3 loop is CAWSVKGAREYNEQFF. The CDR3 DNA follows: TGTGCCTGGAGTGTAAAGGGGGCGAGAGAATACAATGAGCAGTTCTTC.

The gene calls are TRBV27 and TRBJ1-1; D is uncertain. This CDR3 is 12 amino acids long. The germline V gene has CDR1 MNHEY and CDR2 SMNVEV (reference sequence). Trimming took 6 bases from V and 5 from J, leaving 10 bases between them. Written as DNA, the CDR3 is TGTGCCAGCAGGCGGAGCCAGACTGAAGCTTTCTTT. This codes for CASRRSQTEAFF.

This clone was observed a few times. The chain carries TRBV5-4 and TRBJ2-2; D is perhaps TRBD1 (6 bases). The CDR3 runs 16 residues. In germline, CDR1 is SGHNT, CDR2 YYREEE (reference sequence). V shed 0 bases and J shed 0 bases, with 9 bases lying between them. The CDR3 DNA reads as TGTGCCAGCAGCTTGGCCGGGACAACGAACACCGGGGAGCTGTTTTTT. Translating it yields CASSLAGTTNTGELFF.

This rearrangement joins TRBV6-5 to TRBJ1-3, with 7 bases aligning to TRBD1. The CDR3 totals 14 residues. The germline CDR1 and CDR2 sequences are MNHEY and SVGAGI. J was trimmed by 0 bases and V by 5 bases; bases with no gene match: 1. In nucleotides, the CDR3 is TGTGCCAGCAGTCGGACAGGCTCTGGAAACACCATATATTTT. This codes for CASSRTGSGNTIYF.

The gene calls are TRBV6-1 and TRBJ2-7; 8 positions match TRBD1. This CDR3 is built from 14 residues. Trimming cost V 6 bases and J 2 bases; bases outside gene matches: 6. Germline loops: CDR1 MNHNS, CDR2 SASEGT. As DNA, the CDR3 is TGTGCCAGCAGACTCCTGGGACAGGCCTACGAGCAGTACTTC. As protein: CASRLLGQAYEQYF.

Written as DNA, the CDR3 is TGCGCCAGCAGCCTATCATGGGGGGGTCTAGCCAAAAACATTCAGTACTTC. It yields the protein CASSLSWGGLAKNIQYF. V is TRBV4-1 and J is TRBJ2-4, with 7 bases aligning to TRBD2. Trimming at V came to 4 bases and at J to 0 bases, leaving 9 bases not matched to a gene. The V gene's germline CDR1 is MGHRA and CDR2 YSYEKL. There are 17 residues in the CDR3.